Presented here are 24 T cell receptor beta chains from one specimen sequenced in a study of response to subunit inactivated influenza vaccine. TCRdb reprocessed the RT-PCR reads with MiXCR, giving one entry per CDR3 protein. The sample lists more than 700,000 distinct CDR3 sequences, around 21% occurring once. The sample here was PBMCs from blood, taken 5 days after vaccination. These receptors came from a man in his fifties who received an inactivated influenza vaccine.

This clonotype appeared a single time. The chain combines TRBV3-1 with TRBJ2-3; TRBD2 matches at 10 bases. Looked up from germline, CDR1 is LGHDT and CDR2 is YNNKEL (reference sequence). This CDR3 contains 16 residues. V gave up 0 bases and J gave up 9 bases; unmatched junction bases: 9. CDR3 sequence: CASSQDLIAGGQTQYF. Written as DNA, the CDR3 is TGTGCCAGCAGCCAAGATTTAATAGCGGGGGGTCAAACGCAGTATTTT.

The rearrangement uses TRBV20-1 and TRBJ2-7; 9 bases match TRBD2. V was clipped by 2 bases and J by 7 bases; unmatched bases: 6. In germline, CDR1 is DFQATT, CDR2 SNEGSKA (reference sequence). This CDR3 contains 13 residues. The CDR3 region has the DNA TGCAGTGCTAGACTAGCGGGACTGTGGGAGCAGTACTTC. Translating it yields CSARLAGLWEQYF.

This clonotype occurred many times. This rearrangement joins TRBV6-5 to TRBJ1-2; the match to TRBD1 covers 9 bases. The germline CDR1 and CDR2 sequences are MNHEY and SVGAGI. V lost 2 bases, J lost 7 bases, and 8 bases stayed unmatched. The CDR3 is made up of 15 amino acids. For the CDR3, the DNA is TGTGCCAGCAGTTACACCGGGACAGGGAGGGCTGGCTACACCTTC. It codes for CASSYTGTGRAGYTF.

This clonotype was seen a few times. The J gene is TRBJ2-3, the V gene TRBV12-3 or TRBV12-4, with D tentatively TRBD1 or TRBD2 (6 bases each). V was trimmed by 6 bases and J by 2 bases, leaving 12 bases between them. This CDR3 has 14 residues. CDR3 in DNA: TGTGCCAGCAGGGGGGGCCGGAACACAGATACGCAGTATTTT. It translates to CASRGGRNTDTQYF.

This sequence joins TRBV5-1 and TRBJ2-7; 8 positions agree with TRBD2. The CDR3 extends over 14 amino acids. Germline values: CDR1 SGHRS, CDR2 YFSETQ. After removal of 2 bases from V and 5 bases from J, the junction contained 6 bases not matched to a gene. CDR3 DNA: TGCGCCAGCAGCTTTCGGGGGGGCATTGACGAGCAGTACTTC. Its translation: CASSFRGGIDEQYF.

The V and J genes are TRBV6-1 and TRBJ2-5, with TRBD2 matching over 10 bases. Germline V CDR1 and CDR2: MNHNS, SASEGT. The CDR3 is made up of 15 amino acids. V lost 6 bases, J lost 5 bases, and 9 bases stayed unmatched. CDR3 bases: TGTGCCAGCAGCGATCTAGCGGGAGTTACGGAGACCCAGTACTTC. Translation gives CASSDLAGVTETQYF.

This clonotype was counted once. The chain recombines TRBV11-2 with TRBJ2-1; 7 nucleotides match TRBD2. Looked up from germline, CDR1 is SGHAT and CDR2 is FQNNGV. V lost 3 bases and J lost 3; bases outside the gene matches: 8. The CDR3 length is 16 residues. Here the CDR3 DNA reads TGTGCCAGCAGCTTTGCCCAGGGCGGGAGCTACAATGAGCAGTTCTTC. This translates into CASSFAQGGSYNEQFF.

The V call is TRBV20-1, the J call TRBJ2-7; 7 bases fit TRBD1. This CDR3 is built from 14 residues. The ends lost 1 base at V and 7 bases at J; junction bases unmatched: 10. CDR1 is DFQATT, CDR2 SNEGSKA, per germline (reference sequence). Written as DNA, the CDR3 is TGCAGTGCTAGAGTCCCGGGACAGATAGCTGAGCAGTACTTC. It yields the protein CSARVPGQIAEQYF.

The sample holds a few counts of this clonotype. The chain couples TRBV5-1 to TRBJ1-3; 8 bases are shared with TRBD1. CDR3 length: 17 residues. Looked up from germline, CDR1 is SGHRS and CDR2 is YFSETQ. V lost 1 base, J lost 0 bases, and 6 bases stayed unmatched. CDR3 DNA sequence: TGCGCCAGCAGCTTGTCGGGACAGGCGAACTCTGGAAACACCATATATTTT. Translation gives CASSLSGQANSGNTIYF. Complete variable domain (other parts from reference TRBV5-1 and TRBJ1-3): KAGVTQTPRYLIKTRGQQVTLSCSPISGHRSVSWYQQTPGQGLQFLFEYFSETQRNKGNFPGRFSGRQFSNSRSEMNVSTLELGDSALYLCASSLSGQANSGNTIYFGEGSWLTVV.

The chain carries TRBV15 and TRBJ2-2; D unclear. There are 15 residues in the CDR3. Trimming took 1 base from V and 1 from J, leaving 7 bases between them. The V gene's germline CDR1 is LNHNV and CDR2 YYDKDF (reference sequence). CDR3 coding DNA: TGTGCCACCAGCAGAGTAGGGCAGAACACCGGGGAGCTGTTTTTT. It encodes CATSRVGQNTGELFF.

V is TRBV7-2 and J is TRBJ2-7; 7 bases align to TRBD1. CDR3 length equals 14 residues. Germline-derived CDR1 and CDR2 are SGHTA and FQGNSA. With 2 bases clipped from V and 3 bases from J, the junction kept 4 bases outside the gene matches. The CDR3 region has the DNA TGTGCCAGCAGCTTATCCGGGACAGACTACGAGCAGTACTTC. Protein: CASSLSGTDYEQYF.

This clonotype was counted between two and nine times. The V and J genes are TRBV4-3 and TRBJ2-7; 10 positions agree with TRBD1. The CDR3 totals 15 residues. After removal of 0 bases from V and 4 bases from J, the junction contained 3 bases not matched to a gene. The germline V gene has CDR1 LGHNA and CDR2 YSLEER. The CDR3: CASSQDWDRGYEQYF. In DNA, the CDR3 is TGCGCCAGCAGCCAAGATTGGGACAGGGGTTACGAGCAGTACTTC.

This clonotype was observed a few times. This chain joins TRBV3-1 and TRBJ2-3; 7 bases fit TRBD2. The CDR3 runs to 17 residues. J was trimmed by 3 bases and V by 0 bases; bases with no gene match: 9. Germline lookup yields CDR1 LGHDT and CDR2 YNNKEL (reference sequence). The CDR3 nucleotides read TGTGCCAGCAGCCAAGACCGACTAGCTGTTATGACAGATACGCAGTATTTT. It is translated as CASSQDRLAVMTDTQYF.

The rearrangement joins TRBV14 to TRBJ1-1; D gene ambiguous. The germline V gene has CDR1 SGHDN and CDR2 FVKESK. The ends were cut back, 0 bases at V and 2 bases at J, with 7 bases in the middle. The CDR3 has 14 amino acids. The CDR3 nucleotides read TGTGCCAGCAGCCAAGATGGAATAAACACTGAAGCTTTCTTT. It yields the protein CASSQDGINTEAFF.

This clonotype was recorded many times. V gene TRBV5-1 combines with J gene TRBJ1-1; D might be TRBD1 (5 bases). The ends were cut back, 4 bases at V and 9 bases at J, with 16 bases in the middle. The CDR3 consists of 13 residues. The germline gives CDR1 SGHRS, CDR2 YFSETQ. The CDR3 region has the DNA TGCGCCAGCAGCCTATGGGACCTCGAGCAAGCTTTCTTT. Protein sequence: CASSLWDLEQAFF.

This clonotype was counted only a few times. This sequence joins TRBV29-1 and TRBJ2-3; D perhaps matches TRBD2 (5 bases). This CDR3 spans 12 amino acids. The V gene's germline CDR1 is SQVTM and CDR2 ANQGSEA. V gave up 6 bases and J gave up 6 bases, with 13 bases separating them. CDR3 in DNA: TGCAGCGTGGGAGCCCGGCGGGATACGCAGTATTTT. Its translation is CSVGARRDTQYF.

The chain has TRBV6-2 or TRBV6-3 and TRBJ1-2; possibly TRBD1 for D (5 bases). The V gene's germline CDR1 is MNHEY and CDR2 SVGEGT. Trimming removed 2 bases from V and 5 bases from J, with 9 bases in between. CDR3 length: 13 residues. The CDR3 reads CASSYVTAYGYTF. CDR3 nucleotide sequence: TGTGCCAGCAGTTACGTGACAGCATATGGCTACACCTTC.

This rearrangement joins TRBV20-1 to TRBJ2-7; 8 positions agree with TRBD2. The trim removed 0 bases at V and 4 bases at J, leaving 8 bases unmatched. The germline gives CDR1 DFQATT, CDR2 SNEGSKA (reference sequence). The CDR3 has 15 amino acids. This CDR3 reads CSAREYGTSLYEQYF. For the CDR3, the DNA is TGCAGTGCTAGAGAGTACGGGACTAGTTTATACGAGCAGTACTTC.

CDR3: CAISEGKRVTDTQYF. The DNA of the CDR3 is TGTGCCATCAGTGAGGGGAAGAGGGTCACAGATACGCAGTATTTT. The rearrangement uses TRBV10-3 and TRBJ2-3; possible D gene TRBD2, 5 bases. Looked up from germline, CDR1 is ENHRY and CDR2 is SYGVKD. CDR3 length equals 15 residues. The germline V and J ends were trimmed by 2 bases and 2 bases, with 11 bases remaining between them.

In its sample, this clonotype was seen a few times. The V gene is TRBV5-1, the J gene TRBJ2-5; no clear D gene. V was trimmed by 4 bases and J by 2 bases, leaving 9 bases between them. CDR1 is SGHRS, CDR2 YFSETQ, per germline. The CDR3 has 13 residues. The chain's CDR3 is CASSMQLQETQYF. CDR3 sequence (DNA): TGCGCCAGCAGCATGCAGCTACAAGAGACCCAGTACTTC.

This clonotype came up many times. The DNA of the CDR3 is TGTGCCAGCAGTTCTCTACAGGGGGCGCAGGAGACCCAGTACTTC. Translating gives CASSSLQGAQETQYF. This chain connects TRBV12-3 or TRBV12-4 to TRBJ2-5; 9 bases align to TRBD1. CDR3 size: 15 residues. With V trimmed by 4 bases and J by 5 bases, 8 bases remained unmatched.

The genes are TRBV4-1 and TRBJ2-1; no firm D call. Germline CDR1 and CDR2: MGHRA and YSYEKL. Trimming removed 0 bases from V and 14 bases from J, with 11 bases in between. The CDR3 runs 12 residues. The CDR3 reads CASSQEDGFEFF. The CDR3 region has the DNA TGCGCCAGCAGCCAAGAGGACGGTTTTGAGTTCTTC.

This clonotype was recorded a few times. This chain joins TRBV10-2 and TRBJ1-1, with D tentatively TRBD1 (5 bases). With 3 bases removed from V and 0 bases from J, the gap between germline ends came to 8 bases. Germline-derived CDR1 and CDR2 are WSHSY and SAAADI. This CDR3 spans 14 amino acids. CDR3 coding DNA: TGCGCCAGCAGTGACCAGGGTTTGAACACTGAAGCTTTCTTT. Amino acid sequence: CASSDQGLNTEAFF.

With regard to this clonotype: The CDR3 does not end in the conserved phenylalanine or tryptophan, so this is likely a read error. As DNA, the CDR3 is TGTGCCAGCAGTCCCTCGGACAGGCTCAACAATGAGCAGTTCATC. It codes for CASSPSDRLNNEQFI. The V gene is TRBV6-5, the J gene TRBJ2-1; TRBD1 matches 7 bases. With 5 bases clipped from V and 5 bases from J, the junction kept 9 bases outside the gene matches. CDR3 length: 15 residues. Germline loops: CDR1 MNHEY, CDR2 SVGAGI.